The 3 T cell receptor beta chains below come from one sample, sequenced in a study of CD8+ T cells in alopecia areata. cDNA serving as the sequencing template came from extracted, reverse transcribed RNA. The protocol was immunoSEQ multiplex PCR, while the TCRdb copy is restricted to in-frame clones and leaves out a portion. This table holds 110,000 or so clones, approximately 59% found once. Specimen: CD8+ T cells sorted from blood. Receptor source: a human donor in good health.

V usage is TRBV30 and J usage is TRBJ2-5; D ambiguous. This CDR3 has 12 amino acids. The V gene's germline CDR1 is GTSNPN and CDR2 SVGIG (reference sequence). Trimming removed 3 bases from V and 4 bases from J, with 9 bases in between. The CDR3 DNA reads as TGTGCCTGGAGCCAAAACGGAGAGACCCAGTACTTC. Translation: CAWSQNGETQYF. The entire variable domain, with the rest obtained from reference TRBV30 and TRBJ2-5, is as follows: SQTIHQWPATLVQPVGSPLSLECTVEGTSNPNLYWYRQAAGRGLQLLFYSVGIGQISSEVPQNLSASRPQDRQFILSSKKLLLSDSGFYLCAWSQNGETQYFGPGTRLLVL.

CDR3 sequence reads: CASSPRWAGDLSSYNEQFF. CDR3 in DNA: TGTGCCAGCAGTCCCCGTTGGGCGGGGGACCTTTCCTCCTACAATGAGCAGTTCTTC. V is TRBV28 and J is TRBJ2-1; 7 nucleotides agree with TRBD2. The CDR3 runs to 19 residues. V shed 5 bases and J 0 bases; nucleotides not matched to a gene: 16. Germline V gene data show CDR1 as MDHEN and CDR2 as SYDVKM.

The chain employs TRBV25-1 and TRBJ1-1; D is unclear. V shed 6 bases and J shed 2 bases, with 7 bases lying between them. CDR1 is MGHDK and CDR2 is SYGVNS in the germline V gene. This CDR3 is built from 12 residues. The chain's CDR3 is CASSHGNTEAFF. CDR3 in DNA: TGTGCCAGCAGCCACGGAAACACTGAAGCTTTCTTT.